This T cell receptor (beta chain) was identified during a study of blood T cell repertoires in COVID-19. This table comes from immunoSEQ multiplex PCR, and its TCRdb copy is limited to in-frame clones, with some not included. The sample holds 300,000 to 350,000 clones, about 83% seen once. The germline V gene encodes CDR1 LNHNV and CDR2 YYDKDF (reference sequence). The CDR3 is 14 amino acids. V shed 9 bases, J shed 5 bases, and the junction held 11 bases outside the gene matches. This receptor was obtained from a young man with active or convalescent COVID-19. Sequencing was performed on peripheral blood. The V gene is TRBV15, the J gene TRBJ2-3, with 7 nucleotides matching TRBD2. This chain's CDR3 is CATGRGGDIDTQYF. The DNA for the CDR3 is TGTGCCACGGGGAGGGGAGGAGACATAGATACGCAGTATTTT. Together with reference TRBV15 and TRBJ2-3, the CDR3 gives the full variable domain: DAMVIQNPRYQVTQFGKPVTLSCSQTLNHNVMYWYQQKSSQAPKLLFHYYDKDFNNEADTPDNFQSRRPNTSFCFLDIRSPGLGDTAMYLCATGRGGDIDTQYFGPGTRLTVL.